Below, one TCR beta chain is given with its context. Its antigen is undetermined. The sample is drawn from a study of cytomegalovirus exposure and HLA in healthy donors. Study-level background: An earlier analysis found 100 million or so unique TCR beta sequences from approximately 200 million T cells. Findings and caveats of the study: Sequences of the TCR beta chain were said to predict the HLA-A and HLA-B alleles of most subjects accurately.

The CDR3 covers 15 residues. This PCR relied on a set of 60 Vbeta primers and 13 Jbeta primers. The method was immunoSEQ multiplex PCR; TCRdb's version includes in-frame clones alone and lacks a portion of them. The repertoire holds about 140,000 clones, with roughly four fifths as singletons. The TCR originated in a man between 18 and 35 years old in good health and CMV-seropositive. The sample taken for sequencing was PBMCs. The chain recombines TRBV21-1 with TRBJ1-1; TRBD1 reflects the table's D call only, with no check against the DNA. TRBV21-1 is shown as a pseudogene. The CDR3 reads CASSTYRELNTEAFF. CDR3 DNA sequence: TGTGCCAGCAGCACCTACAGGGAATTGAACACTGAAGCTTTCTTT.